These T cell receptor beta chains were read from a single sample in a study of T-cell reconstitution after alpha-beta-depleted transplantation in children. TCRdb re-derived calls from the PCR reads in MiXCR, one entry per CDR3 protein. The table lists hundreds of thousands of distinct CDR3 sequences, over 10% of them singletons. The specimen comprised PBMCs, mostly from graft donor cells, sampled 360 days after TCRalphabeta/CD19-depleted stem cell transplant. These receptors all stem from a male patient younger than 18 who had a stem cell transplant for acute myeloid leukemia, so the T cells may come from the graft donor. CDR3s include the opening cysteine and the closing phenylalanine or tryptophan. A D gene is named only where the DNA matches it firmly. Where a row states a size, it is once, few, many or the class of an expanded clone; other rows omit it.

>TRBV15|TRBD2|many|TRBJ2-3|17
CATSRRMSSGRGHTQYF
TGTGCCACCAGCAGACGGATGTCTAGCGGGAGGGGACATACGCAGTATTTT
>TRBV7-2|NA|few|TRBJ2-7|16
CASSLGGGQKTYEQYF
TGTGCCAGCAGCTTAGGGGGGGGACAAAAGACCTACGAGCAGTACTTC
>TRBV7-2|NA|NA|TRBJ2-1|15
CASSFNLWGRNEQFF
TGTGCCAGCAGCTTTAATTTGTGGGGTCGGAATGAGCAGTTCTTC
>TRBV12-3/TRBV12-4|TRBD1|NA|TRBJ2-7|15
CASSAGQGALYEQYF
TGTGCCAGCAGTGCGGGACAGGGGGCACTCTACGAGCAGTACTTC
>TRBV28|NA|few|TRBJ2-7|13
CASSTRRIYEQYF
TGTGCCAGCAGCACAAGGAGAATCTACGAGCAGTACTTC
>TRBV12-3/TRBV12-4|TRBD1|many|TRBJ2-7|16
CASSPFPGTGNDGQYF
TGTGCCAGCAGCCCCTTCCCCGGGACAGGTAACGATGGGCAGTACTTC
>TRBV28|NA|NA|TRBJ2-2|15
CASSLELAGTGELFF
TGTGCCAGCAGTCTCGAACTGGCCGGCACCGGGGAGCTGTTTTTT
>TRBV20-1|NA|many|TRBJ2-2|11
CSARVSGELFF
TGCAGTGCTAGAGTGAGCGGGGAGCTGTTTTTT
>TRBV20-1|NA|many|TRBJ2-3|11
CSAAEMDTQYF
TGCAGTGCCGCGGAGATGGATACGCAGTATTTT
>TRBV5-1|TRBD2|few|TRBJ2-1|18
CASSLYPELAGGPNEQFF
TGCGCCAGCAGCCTCTACCCTGAACTAGCGGGAGGGCCCAATGAGCAGTTCTTC
>TRBV20-1|TRBD1|few|TRBJ2-5|15
CSARGRGPVSGTQYF
TGCAGTGCTAGAGGAAGGGGGCCTGTCTCCGGGACCCAGTACTTC
>TRBV29-1|TRBD2|NA|TRBJ2-7|15
CSVAPGTRGGYEQYF
TGCAGCGTTGCCCCCGGGACTAGAGGGGGCTACGAGCAGTACTTC
>TRBV20-1|NA|few|TRBJ2-3|12
CSAPQGSDTQYF
TGCAGTGCTCCACAGGGATCAGATACGCAGTATTTT
>TRBV21-1|NA|few|TRBJ2-2|17
CASSRRAGRIATGELFF
TGTGCCAGCAGCAGAAGGGCAGGGAGGATAGCCACCGGGGAGCTGTTTTTT
>TRBV7-8|TRBD2|NA|TRBJ2-1|16
CASSLGGLAEFNEQFF
TGTGCCAGCAGCTTAGGGGGACTAGCGGAGTTCAATGAGCAGTTCTTC
>TRBV11-2|NA|few|TRBJ2-7|15
CASSPRDRRAYEQYF
TGTGCCAGCAGCCCCCGGGATAGAAGAGCCTACGAGCAGTACTTC
>TRBV12-3/TRBV12-4|NA|NA|TRBJ2-7|16
CASSLGAPGHHYEQYF
TGTGCCAGCAGTTTAGGGGCACCGGGACACCATTACGAGCAGTACTTC
>TRBV29-1|NA|NA|TRBJ2-5|12
CSVGGPQETQYF
TGCAGCGTTGGAGGGCCACAAGAGACCCAGTACTTC
>TRBV19|TRBD2|few|TRBJ2-1|19
CASSIEGLAVSSSYNEQFF
TGTGCCAGTAGTATAGAAGGACTAGCTGTCTCGAGCTCCTACAATGAGCAGTTCTTC
>TRBV7-3|NA|NA|TRBJ2-2|14
CASSLRDYTGELFF
TGTGCCAGCAGTCTAAGGGATTACACCGGGGAGCTGTTTTTT
>TRBV19|NA|NA|TRBJ2-7|14
CASSPRTVTYEQYF
TGTGCCAGTAGTCCAAGGACGGTGACCTACGAGCAGTACTTC
>TRBV24-1|NA|many|TRBJ2-5|11
CATSDYETQYF
TGTGCCACCAGTGATTACGAGACCCAGTACTTC
>TRBV20-1|NA|NA|TRBJ1-4|13
CSARGRGNEKLFF
TGCAGTGCTAGAGGGCGGGGGAATGAAAAACTGTTTTTT